The 7 T cell receptor beta chains below all came from one sample that was sequenced in a study of blood T cell repertoires in COVID-19. Only in-frame clones appear in the TCRdb table, and some are missing; sequencing was by immunoSEQ multiplex PCR. The sample carries around 150,000 clones, roughly four fifths recorded once. The sequencing sample was made of peripheral blood. These receptors were taken from a woman of 80 years or more with acute or convalescent COVID-19.

This rearrangement joins TRBV30 to TRBJ1-5, with D possibly being TRBD1 (5 bases). The CDR3 length is 18 residues. Germline CDR1 and CDR2: GTSNPN and SVGIG (reference sequence). Trimming took 2 bases from V and 0 from J, leaving 20 bases between them. The CDR3 nucleotides are TGTGCCTGGAGTACCCCTCGGGGGGAGCCCTATAGCAATCAGCCCCAGCATTTT. Translating it yields CAWSTPRGEPYSNQPQHF.

The CDR3: CASSIGDTDYEQYF. CDR3 nucleotide sequence: TGTGCCAGTAGTATAGGTGACACAGACTACGAGCAGTACTTC. This rearrangement joins TRBV19 to TRBJ2-7, with D hard to call. V was clipped by 1 base and J by 3 bases, with 10 bases between them. Germline values: CDR1 LNHDA, CDR2 SQIVND (reference sequence). The CDR3 is 14 amino acids.

This clone was counted between two and nine times. The chain joins TRBV2 to TRBJ1-6; D possibly corresponds to TRBD1 (6 bases). V was pared by 6 bases and J by 8 bases, with 11 bases between. This CDR3 spans 13 amino acids. Germline lookup yields CDR1 SNHLY and CDR2 FYNNEI. In DNA form, the CDR3 reads TGTGCCAGCAGAAAGGACAGCTATTCACCCCTCCACTTT. The encoded protein is CASRKDSYSPLHF.

This chain uses TRBV15 with TRBJ1-5; a weak D match, TRBD1 (5 bases). In germline, CDR1 is LNHNV, CDR2 YYDKDF (reference sequence). This CDR3 region has 16 residues. V lost 4 bases to trimming and J lost 5 bases, with 18 bases between them. The CDR3 DNA reads TGTGCCACCAGCACCCAAAAGGGGCAGAGCTATCAGCCCCAGCATTTT. Translation gives CATSTQKGQSYQPQHF.

V and J are TRBV7-9 and TRBJ2-7; 8 bases are shared with TRBD2. This CDR3 is 16 amino acids long. The ends lost 4 bases at V and 4 bases at J; junction bases unmatched: 12. The V gene's germline CDR1 is SEHNR and CDR2 FQNEAQ (reference sequence). The CDR3 loop is CASSYAGGGTYYEQYF. The CDR3 region has the DNA TGTGCCAGCAGCTACGCGGGCGGGGGGACTTATTACGAGCAGTACTTC.

This clone was seen a single time. This rearrangement joins TRBV18 to TRBJ1-2; 9 bases align to TRBD1. The germline V gene encodes CDR1 KGHSH and CDR2 LQKENI. The J segment lost 4 bases and the V segment lost 1 base, leaving 13 bases of the junction unmatched. The CDR3 length is 18 residues. DNA for the CDR3: TGTGCCAGCTCACCACGTCTGGGACAGGGCATTTTCGCCTATGGCTACACCTTC. It codes for CASSPRLGQGIFAYGYTF.

The chain is built from TRBV9 and TRBJ2-2; perhaps TRBD2 as D (6 bases). CDR3 size: 14 residues. Looked up from germline, CDR1 is SGDLS and CDR2 is YYNGEE. The V end lost 7 bases, the J end lost 2 bases, and 12 bases lay between the germline ends. CDR3 coding DNA: TGTGCCAGCTCGGGACTTCGAAACACCGGGGAGCTGTTTTTT. Translated, it gives CASSGLRNTGELFF. The full variable domain, in which reference TRBV9 and TRBJ2-2 provide the parts outside the CDR3, is DSGVTQTPKHLITATGQRVTLRCSPRSGDLSVYWYQQSLDQGLQFLIQYYNGEERAKGNILERFSAQQFPDLHSELNLSSLELGDSALYFCASSGLRNTGELFFGEGSRLTVL.